Listed below are T cell receptor beta chains from one sample, sequenced in a study of blood T cell repertoires in COVID-19. Measured with immunoSEQ multiplex PCR; TCRdb has only the in-frame clones, and not every one. Of hundreds of thousands of clones listed, approximately 80% are singletons. Sequenced: peripheral blood. The source is a woman aged 45-65 years with active or convalescent COVID-19. The conserved cysteine and the conserved F or W are not part of the CDR3 here. A D gene is named only where the DNA matches it firmly.

J: TRBJ2-4; D: -; V: TRBV5-1; CDR3: ASSSRTADSDIQY
J: TRBJ1-4; D: -; V: TRBV29-1; CDR3: SVYLLLKEKLF
J: TRBJ1-1; D: -; V: TRBV19; CDR3: ASRGSRGTEAF
J: TRBJ1-5; D: -; V: TRBV18; CDR3: ASSPGLSQPQH
J: TRBJ1-1; D: TRBD1; V: TRBV7-3; CDR3: ASSITGGWTEAF
J: TRBJ2-3; D: TRBD2; V: TRBV5-4; CDR3: ASSWSGRPDDTQY
J: TRBJ1-5; D: -; V: TRBV30; CDR3: AWSDGVHQPQH
J: TRBJ1-2; D: TRBD1; V: TRBV6-5; CDR3: ASSPGTGVYGYT
J: TRBJ2-3; D: -; V: TRBV7-3; CDR3: ASSLSHGALQY
J: TRBJ2-2; D: -; V: TRBV6-4; CDR3: ASSDSNRLPTGELF
J: TRBJ2-1; D: TRBD2; V: TRBV27; CDR3: ASSPRTSGRANEQF
J: TRBJ2-7; D: TRBD1; V: TRBV28; CDR3: ASRGTESTLEQY
J: TRBJ2-5; D: TRBD2; V: TRBV2; CDR3: ARNRAGPETQY
J: TRBJ2-2; D: -; V: TRBV5-6; CDR3: ASSWGQNTGELF
J: TRBJ1-2; D: -; V: TRBV12-3/TRBV12-4; CDR3: ASTLGGDGYT
J: TRBJ1-4; D: -; V: TRBV6-5; CDR3: ASRPQGYEKLF
J: TRBJ2-7; D: TRBD1; V: TRBV14; CDR3: ASSQTRTGGNEQY
J: TRBJ2-3; D: -; V: TRBV7-2; CDR3: ASGTYAVYRDTQY
J: TRBJ2-5; D: TRBD2; V: TRBV5-5; CDR3: ASSLLRLAGSEETQY
J: TRBJ1-3; D: TRBD1; V: TRBV6-6; CDR3: ASSPRRGRGSGNTIY
J: TRBJ2-7; D: -; V: TRBV9; CDR3: ASSAQGSSYEQY
J: TRBJ2-1; D: TRBD2; V: TRBV3-1/TRBV3-2; CDR3: ASSHRGGYNEQF
J: TRBJ2-4; D: TRBD2; V: TRBV5-4; CDR3: ASSDGTSGRGAKNIQY
J: TRBJ2-1; D: -; V: TRBV14; CDR3: ASSTVGPTGQF
J: TRBJ1-4; D: -; V: TRBV19; CDR3: ASSIRGGRHDEKLF
J: TRBJ2-7; D: TRBD2; V: TRBV4-1; CDR3: ASSQPIGRVDEQY
J: TRBJ2-5; D: -; V: TRBV28; CDR3: ASSSTPGSGETQY
J: TRBJ2-1; D: TRBD2; V: TRBV28; CDR3: ASSAGTSVYNEQF
J: TRBJ1-1; D: -; V: TRBV7-3; CDR3: ASRSTRVNTEAF
J: TRBJ2-5; D: TRBD2; V: TRBV27; CDR3: ASSPTRQTSGIETQY
J: TRBJ1-1; D: TRBD1; V: TRBV5-1; CDR3: ASSLAGGQGTEAF
J: TRBJ1-1; D: -; V: TRBV5-1; CDR3: ASSLAPSKTVMNTEAF
J: TRBJ1-1; D: -; V: TRBV7-9; CDR3: ASSLSRTENTEAF
J: TRBJ1-1; D: TRBD1; V: TRBV4-1; CDR3: ASSRGQGGTEAF
J: TRBJ2-1; D: -; V: TRBV19; CDR3: ASSTGIPYNEQF
J: TRBJ1-4; D: TRBD1; V: TRBV24-1; CDR3: ATSDRTGTGSEKLF
J: TRBJ2-7; D: -; V: TRBV5-4; CDR3: ASSLPLSYEQY
J: TRBJ1-1; D: -; V: TRBV13; CDR3: ASSPDRTPEAF
J: TRBJ2-7; D: TRBD2; V: TRBV4-1; CDR3: ASSQEFSGLAAFEQY
J: TRBJ1-1; D: -; V: TRBV5-8; CDR3: ASSLHVQGMNTEAF
J: TRBJ1-2; D: -; V: TRBV7-9; CDR3: ASRQGREDYGYT
J: TRBJ1-5; D: TRBD1; V: TRBV5-1; CDR3: ASSLEQGGQPQH
J: TRBJ1-3; D: -; V: TRBV2; CDR3: ASSGSGLAGNTIY